This T cell receptor beta chain was sequenced for a study of OX40 agonist ivuxolimab in advanced cancers. Study information: Age averaged around 58 years (range about 23 to 80), and around 78% were male.

The table came from immunoSEQ multiplex PCR; TCRdb's copy has only in-frame clones and leaves some out. The table shows roughly 28,000 clones, with more than 75% occurring only once. Germline V lookup: CDR1 SGHRS, CDR2 YFSETQ. With 0 bases removed from V and 6 bases from J, the gap between germline ends came to 12 bases. This CDR3 is 14 amino acids long. The sequencing here drew on CD4+ or CD8+ T cells sorted from blood, taken in a trial of the OX40 agonist ivuxolimab. The chain joins TRBV5-1 to TRBJ1-2, with TRBD1 as a possible D gene (5 bases). This TCR was recovered from an adult with an advanced solid tumor such as melanoma, head and neck, liver or kidney cancer. CDR3 nucleotide sequence: TGCGCCAGCAGCTTGGGTCCGCTGGGGGATGGCTACACCTTC. Translating gives CASSLGPLGDGYTF.